What follows are 8 T cell receptor beta chains derived from one specimen sequenced in a study of graft-versus-host responses after intestinal transplantation. Assay: immunoSEQ multiplex PCR; the TCRdb copy retains only in-frame clones and omits some. The repertoire holds about 21,000 clones, with about half as singletons. Sample: alloreactive CD4+ T cells from a mixed lymphocyte reaction culture, taken before intestinal transplant. The subset here: CFSE-low proliferating T cells sorted from approximately 6-day pre-transplant mixed lymphocyte reaction (GvH or HvG direction). The receptors were gathered from a human patient who received an intestinal transplant.

The table lists this clone with a few counts. The chain couples TRBV5-1 to TRBJ1-1; D perhaps matches TRBD1 (6 bases). V lost 3 bases and J 0 bases, leaving 9 bases between the germline ends. The length of the CDR3 is 14 residues. Germline loops: CDR1 SGHRS, CDR2 YFSETQ. The CDR3 DNA is TGCGCCAGCAGCTGGACAGTTCTGAACACTGAAGCTTTCTTT. Its protein product is CASSWTVLNTEAFF. Drawing the rest from reference TRBV5-1 and TRBJ1-1, the complete variable domain is KAGVTQTPRYLIKTRGQQVTLSCSPISGHRSVSWYQQTPGQGLQFLFEYFSETQRNKGNFPGRFSGRQFSNSRSEMNVSTLELGDSALYLCASSWTVLNTEAFFGQGTRLTVV.

The chain couples TRBV4-1 to TRBJ1-5; 8 bases align to TRBD1. V shed 4 bases, J shed 2 bases, and the junction held 10 bases outside the gene matches. Germline V gives CDR1 MGHRA, CDR2 YSYEKL. CDR3 length: 17 residues. The CDR3 region has the DNA TGCGCCAGCAGCCCCGTACATCCGGACAGGGGCAATCAGCCCCAGCATTTT. Translated, it gives CASSPVHPDRGNQPQHF.

This clone has a handful of counts. The gene calls are TRBV12-5 and TRBJ2-2; possibly TRBD2 for D (5 bases). The germline V and J ends were trimmed by 7 bases and 4 bases, with 10 bases remaining between them. The CDR3 loop spans 13 amino acids. In germline, CDR1 is LGHNT, CDR2 FRNRAP. CDR3 DNA: TGTGCTAGTGTCCGGGGTTCCACCGGGGAGCTGTTTTTT. It codes for CASVRGSTGELFF.

The rearrangement joins TRBV9 to TRBJ2-2; D gene uncertain. Trimming stripped 1 base from V and 7 bases from J, with 5 bases between. Per the germline V gene, CDR1 is SGDLS and CDR2 is YYNGEE. The CDR3 totals 12 residues. CDR3 amino acids: CASSVLSGELFF. The CDR3 nucleotides are TGTGCCAGCAGCGTATTGAGCGGGGAGCTGTTTTTT.

V is TRBV5-1 and J is TRBJ1-2; D unclear. The CDR3 consists of 14 residues. From germline, CDR1 is SGHRS and CDR2 YFSETQ. The V end lost 4 bases, the J end lost 4 bases, and 14 bases lay between the germline ends. CDR3 sequence: CASSASGFLYGYTF. CDR3 DNA sequence: TGCGCCAGCAGCGCCTCGGGGTTTCTCTATGGCTACACCTTC.

The chain carries TRBV7-8 and TRBJ2-7; D perhaps matches TRBD1 (7 bases). V shed 3 bases and J shed 5 bases, with 20 bases lying between them. Germline V lookup: CDR1 SGHVS, CDR2 FQNEAQ. This CDR3 has 16 residues. This CDR3 reads CASSFWAGQSFNEQYF. Written as DNA, the CDR3 is TGTGCCAGCAGCTTTTGGGCGGGACAGAGTTTTAACGAGCAGTACTTC.

V is TRBV9 and J is TRBJ2-2; weak D call: TRBD2 (5 bases). This CDR3 contains 16 residues. The germline V gene encodes CDR1 SGDLS and CDR2 YYNGEE. V lost 4 bases and J lost 5, with 18 bases in between. CDR3 nucleotides: TGTGCCAGCAGCCCCCACATAGGACTCGGGACCGGGGAGCTGTTTTTT. Translating gives CASSPHIGLGTGELFF.

The chain carries TRBV5-1 and TRBJ1-2; TRBD1 is a possible D gene (6 bases). Between the trimmed V and J ends, which lost 0 bases and 3 bases, there was a span of 9 bases. The CDR3 covers 14 residues. CDR1 is SGHRS, CDR2 YFSETQ, per germline. The CDR3 protein is CASSLGTDHYGYTF. The CDR3 bases are TGCGCCAGCAGCTTGGGGACAGACCACTATGGCTACACCTTC. Full variable domain (missing parts from reference TRBV5-1 and TRBJ1-2): KAGVTQTPRYLIKTRGQQVTLSCSPISGHRSVSWYQQTPGQGLQFLFEYFSETQRNKGNFPGRFSGRQFSNSRSEMNVSTLELGDSALYLCASSLGTDHYGYTFGSGTRLTVV.